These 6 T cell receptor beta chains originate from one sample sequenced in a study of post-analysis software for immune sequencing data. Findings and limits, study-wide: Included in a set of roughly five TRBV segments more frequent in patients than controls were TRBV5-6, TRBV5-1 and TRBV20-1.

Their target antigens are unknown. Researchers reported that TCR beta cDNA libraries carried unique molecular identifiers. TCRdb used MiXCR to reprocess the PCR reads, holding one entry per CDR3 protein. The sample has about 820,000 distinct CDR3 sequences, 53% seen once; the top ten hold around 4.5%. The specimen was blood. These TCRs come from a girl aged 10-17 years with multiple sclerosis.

CDR3 DNA sequence: TGTGCCAGCATGGGGGCCCCAGGGCACAATGAGCAGTTCTTC. The encoded protein is CASMGAPGHNEQFF. The chain couples TRBV12-3 or TRBV12-4 to TRBJ2-1; D is perhaps TRBD1 (6 bases). The CDR3 runs to 14 residues. V gave up 7 bases and J gave up 5 bases, with 15 bases separating them.

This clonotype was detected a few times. In DNA form, the CDR3 reads TGCAGCGTTGAGACAGGGCGATGGGGCTATGGCTACACCTTC. This translates into CSVETGRWGYGYTF. The J gene is TRBJ1-2, the V gene TRBV29-1; 7 nucleotides align to TRBD1. Trimming removed 3 bases from V and 4 bases from J; junction bases left unmatched: 8. CDR1 is SQVTM, CDR2 ANQGSEA, per germline. The CDR3 runs 14 residues.

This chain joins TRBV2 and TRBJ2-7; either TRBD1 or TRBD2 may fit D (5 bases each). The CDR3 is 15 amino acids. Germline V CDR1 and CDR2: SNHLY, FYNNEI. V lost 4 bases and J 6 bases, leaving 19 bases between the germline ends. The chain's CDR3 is CASSALRRGTAEQYF. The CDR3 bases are TGTGCCAGCAGTGCCCTTAGACGAGGGACGGCCGAGCAGTACTTC.

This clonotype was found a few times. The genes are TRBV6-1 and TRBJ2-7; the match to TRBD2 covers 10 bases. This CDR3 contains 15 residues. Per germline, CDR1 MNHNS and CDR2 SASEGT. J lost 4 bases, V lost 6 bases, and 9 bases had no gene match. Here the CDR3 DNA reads TGTGCCAGCAGCCCTAGGGCTAGCGGGAGTTACGAGCAGTACTTC. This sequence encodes CASSPRASGSYEQYF.

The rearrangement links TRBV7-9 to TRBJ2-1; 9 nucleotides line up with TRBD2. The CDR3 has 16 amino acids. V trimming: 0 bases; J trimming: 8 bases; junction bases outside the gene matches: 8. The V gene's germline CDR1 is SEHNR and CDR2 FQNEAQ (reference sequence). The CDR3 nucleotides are TGTGCCAGCAGCTTAGCTGCGGGGGGGACTCGGTATGAGCAGTTCTTC. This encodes CASSLAAGGTRYEQFF.

The CDR3 is CASSSRTRQKQYF. The CDR3 region has the DNA TGCGCCAGCAGCTCCCGGACCCGGCAGAAGCAGTACTTC. This rearrangement joins TRBV5-1 to TRBJ2-7, with D hard to call. Deletions cut 3 bases from V and 8 bases from J, with 15 bases between. CDR3 size: 13 residues. Germline V lookup: CDR1 SGHRS, CDR2 YFSETQ. Using reference TRBV5-1 and TRBJ2-7 for the parts outside the CDR3, the full variable domain is KAGVTQTPRYLIKTRGQQVTLSCSPISGHRSVSWYQQTPGQGLQFLFEYFSETQRNKGNFPGRFSGRQFSNSRSEMNVSTLELGDSALYLCASSSRTRQKQYFGPGTRLTVT.